This paragraph reports one T cell receptor beta chain. Its antigen is currently unknown. These data originate in a study of T cells after yellow fever vaccination. Study-wide results and limits: Peaking faster, on day 5 versus 15, the secondary response was nonetheless weaker. Most primary-vaccination clones reappeared after the booster (about 96% CD4, 88% CD8).

TCRdb reprocessed the 5' RACE reads via MiXCR and lists one record per CDR3 protein. The sample has 300,000 to 400,000 distinct CDR3 sequences; approximately 8% are singletons. The junction had 4 bases not matched to a gene; V was cut back by 1 base and J by 5 bases. The CDR3 is 14 amino acids. Germline values: CDR1 SGHTA, CDR2 FQGNSA. The genes are TRBV7-2 and TRBJ2-5, with 7 bases identical to TRBD1. The sequence derives from a man younger than 35 who received the YFV17D yellow fever vaccine. Sequenced here: PBMCs, sampled more than 35 days after the first yellow fever vaccination. As DNA, the CDR3 is TGTGCCAGCAGCTTAGGGGACAGCTGGGAGACCCAGTACTTC. This sequence encodes CASSLGDSWETQYF.